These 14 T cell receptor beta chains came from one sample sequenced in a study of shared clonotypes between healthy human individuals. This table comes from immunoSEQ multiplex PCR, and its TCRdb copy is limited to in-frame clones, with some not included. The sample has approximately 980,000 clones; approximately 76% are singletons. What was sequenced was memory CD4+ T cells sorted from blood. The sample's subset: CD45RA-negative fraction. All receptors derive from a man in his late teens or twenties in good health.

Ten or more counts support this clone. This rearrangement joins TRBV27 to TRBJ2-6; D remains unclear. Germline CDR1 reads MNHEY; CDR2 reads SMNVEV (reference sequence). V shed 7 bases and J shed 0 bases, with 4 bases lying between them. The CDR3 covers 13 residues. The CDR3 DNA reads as TGTGCCAGCACCTACTCTGGGGCCAACGTCCTGACTTTC. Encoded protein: CASTYSGANVLTF. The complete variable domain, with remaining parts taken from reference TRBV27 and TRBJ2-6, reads EAQVTQNPRYLITVTGKKLTVTCSQNMNHEYMSWYRQDPGLGLRQIYYSMNVEVTDKGDVPEGYKVSRKEKRNFPLILESPSPNQTSLYFCASTYSGANVLTFGAGSRLTVL.

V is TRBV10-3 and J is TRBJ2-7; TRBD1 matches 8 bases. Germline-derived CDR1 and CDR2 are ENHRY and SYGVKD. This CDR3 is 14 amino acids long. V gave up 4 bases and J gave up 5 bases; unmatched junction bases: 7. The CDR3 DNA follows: TGTGCCATCAGTGGGACAGGGAATGCGCACGAGCAGTACTTC. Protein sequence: CAISGTGNAHEQYF.

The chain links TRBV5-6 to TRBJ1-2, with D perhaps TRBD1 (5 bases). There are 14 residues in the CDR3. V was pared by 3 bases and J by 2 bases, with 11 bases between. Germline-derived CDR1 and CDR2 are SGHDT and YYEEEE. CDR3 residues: CASSSTTVNYGYTF. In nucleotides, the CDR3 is TGTGCCAGCAGCTCCACGACAGTCAACTATGGCTACACCTTC.

This CDR3 reads CASSVGGTSGKWDNEQFF. The CDR3 nucleotides read TGTGCCAGCAGCGTAGGGGGAACTAGCGGGAAGTGGGACAATGAGCAGTTCTTC. The V and J genes are TRBV9 and TRBJ2-1; 10 positions match TRBD2. Germline V gives CDR1 SGDLS, CDR2 YYNGEE. This CDR3 contains 18 residues. J lost 5 bases, V lost 0 bases, and 11 bases had no gene match. Drawing the rest from reference TRBV9 and TRBJ2-1, the complete variable domain is DSGVTQTPKHLITATGQRVTLRCSPRSGDLSVYWYQQSLDQGLQFLIQYYNGEERAKGNILERFSAQQFPDLHSELNLSSLELGDSALYFCASSVGGTSGKWDNEQFFGPGTRLTVL.

The CDR3 DNA follows: TGCGCCAGCAGCTTGAATCTCGGGGTCGCTGCAGGGTACGAGCAGTACTTC. It specifies CASSLNLGVAAGYEQYF. The gene calls are TRBV5-1 and TRBJ2-7, with D perhaps matching TRBD1 or TRBD2 (5 bases each). The germline V gene has CDR1 SGHRS and CDR2 YFSETQ. This CDR3 is 17 amino acids long. Trimming shortened V by 1 base and J by 4 bases, and 21 bases separated the two germline ends. The full variable domain, in which reference TRBV5-1 and TRBJ2-7 provide the parts outside the CDR3, is KAGVTQTPRYLIKTRGQQVTLSCSPISGHRSVSWYQQTPGQGLQFLFEYFSETQRNKGNFPGRFSGRQFSNSRSEMNVSTLELGDSALYLCASSLNLGVAAGYEQYFGPGTRLTVT.

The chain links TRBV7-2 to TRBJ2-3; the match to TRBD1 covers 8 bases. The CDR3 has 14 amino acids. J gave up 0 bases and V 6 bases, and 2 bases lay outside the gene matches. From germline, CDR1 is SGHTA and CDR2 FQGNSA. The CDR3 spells CASRAGGSTDTQYF. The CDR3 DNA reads TGTGCCAGCAGAGCAGGGGGCAGCACAGATACGCAGTATTTT.

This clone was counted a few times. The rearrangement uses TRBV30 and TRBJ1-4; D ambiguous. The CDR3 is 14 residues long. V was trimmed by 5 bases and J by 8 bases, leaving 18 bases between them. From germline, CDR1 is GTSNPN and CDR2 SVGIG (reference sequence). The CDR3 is CAWDPRAGREKLFF. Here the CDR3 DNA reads TGTGCCTGGGACCCCCGGGCCGGGAGGGAAAAACTGTTTTTT.

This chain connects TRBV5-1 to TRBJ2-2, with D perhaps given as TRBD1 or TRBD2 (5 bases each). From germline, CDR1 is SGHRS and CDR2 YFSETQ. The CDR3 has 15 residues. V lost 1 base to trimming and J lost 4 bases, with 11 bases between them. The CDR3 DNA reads TGCGCCAGCAGCTTGAGAGGGGAAGTCACCGGGGAGCTGTTTTTT. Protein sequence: CASSLRGEVTGELFF.

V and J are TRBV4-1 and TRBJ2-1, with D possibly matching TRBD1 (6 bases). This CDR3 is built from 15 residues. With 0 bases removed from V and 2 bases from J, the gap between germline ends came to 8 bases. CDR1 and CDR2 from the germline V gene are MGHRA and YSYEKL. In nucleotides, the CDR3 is TGCGCCAGCAGCCAAGATAAGGGGGCCTACAATGAGCAGTTCTTC. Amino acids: CASSQDKGAYNEQFF.

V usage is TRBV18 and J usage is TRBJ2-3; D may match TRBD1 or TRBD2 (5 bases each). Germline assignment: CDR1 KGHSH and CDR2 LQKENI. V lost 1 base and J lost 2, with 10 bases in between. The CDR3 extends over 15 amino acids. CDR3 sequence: CASSPRLGDTDTQYF. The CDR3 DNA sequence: TGTGCCAGCTCACCACGGTTGGGGGACACAGATACGCAGTATTTT.

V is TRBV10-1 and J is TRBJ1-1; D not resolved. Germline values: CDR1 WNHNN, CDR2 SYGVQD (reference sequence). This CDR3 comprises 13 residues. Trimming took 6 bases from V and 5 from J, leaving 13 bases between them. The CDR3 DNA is TGCGCCAGCAGCAAGGGTCTCGGGACTGAAGCTTTCTTT. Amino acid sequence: CASSKGLGTEAFF.

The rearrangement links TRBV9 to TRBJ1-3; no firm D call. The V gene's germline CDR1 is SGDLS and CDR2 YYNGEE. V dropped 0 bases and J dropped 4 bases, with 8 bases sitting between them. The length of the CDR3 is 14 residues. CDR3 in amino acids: CASSVATWGNTIYF. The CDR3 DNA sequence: TGTGCCAGCAGCGTAGCTACGTGGGGAAACACCATATATTTT.

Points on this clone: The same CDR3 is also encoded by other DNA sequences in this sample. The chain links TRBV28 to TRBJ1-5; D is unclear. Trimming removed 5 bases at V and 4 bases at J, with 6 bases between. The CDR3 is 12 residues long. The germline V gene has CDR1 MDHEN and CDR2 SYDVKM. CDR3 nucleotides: TGTGCCAGCAGTCCGAGGAATCAGCCCCAGCATTTT. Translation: CASSPRNQPQHF.

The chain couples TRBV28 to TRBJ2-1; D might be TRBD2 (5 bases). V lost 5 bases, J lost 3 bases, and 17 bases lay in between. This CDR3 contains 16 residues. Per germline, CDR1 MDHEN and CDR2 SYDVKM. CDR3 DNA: TGTGCCAGCAGTGCCGCATCGGGGAATAACTACAATGAGCAGTTCTTC. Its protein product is CASSAASGNNYNEQFF.